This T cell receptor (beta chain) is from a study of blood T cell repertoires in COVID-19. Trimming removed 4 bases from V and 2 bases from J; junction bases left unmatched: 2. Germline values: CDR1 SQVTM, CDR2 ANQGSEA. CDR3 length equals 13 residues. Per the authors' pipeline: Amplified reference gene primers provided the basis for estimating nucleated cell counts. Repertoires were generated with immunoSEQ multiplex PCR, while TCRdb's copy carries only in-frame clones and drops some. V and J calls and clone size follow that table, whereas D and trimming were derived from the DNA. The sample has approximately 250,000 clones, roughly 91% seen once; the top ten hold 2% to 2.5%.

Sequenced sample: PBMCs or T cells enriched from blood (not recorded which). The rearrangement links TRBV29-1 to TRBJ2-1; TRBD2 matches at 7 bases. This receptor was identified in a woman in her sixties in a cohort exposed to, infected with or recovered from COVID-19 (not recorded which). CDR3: CSVVGTTYNEQFF. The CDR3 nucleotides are TGCAGCGTTGTAGGGACTACCTACAATGAGCAGTTCTTC.